The 5 T cell receptor beta chains below all came from one sample that was sequenced in a study of blood T cell repertoires in COVID-19. TCRdb's copy holds only in-frame clones and misses some; the assay was immunoSEQ multiplex PCR. The sample lists 200,000 to 300,000 clones, roughly 86% occurring once. Sequencing was carried out using PBMCs or T cells enriched from blood (not recorded which). Source of these receptors: a woman in her thirties or forties with acute COVID-19.

This sequence joins TRBV27 and TRBJ2-5; 8 bases line up with TRBD1. This CDR3 is built from 17 residues. V lost 5 bases to trimming and J lost 5 bases; unmatched junction nucleotides: 16. Germline-derived CDR1 and CDR2 are MNHEY and SMNVEV (reference sequence). CDR3 amino acids: CASSLKPPGTGWETQYF. In DNA, the CDR3 is TGTGCCAGCAGTCTTAAGCCCCCCGGGACAGGATGGGAGACCCAGTACTTC.

This clone occurred a few times. The CDR3 DNA is TGCGCCAGCAGCCAGGGGACAGGGGACTTCAATCAGCCCCAGCATTTT. Its protein is CASSQGTGDFNQPQHF. This chain joins TRBV5-1 and TRBJ1-5; 10 bases fit TRBD1. Germline CDR1 reads SGHRS; CDR2 reads YFSETQ. V lost 4 bases to trimming and J lost 3 bases; unmatched junction nucleotides: 7. The CDR3 has 16 amino acids. Filled out from reference TRBV5-1 and TRBJ1-5, the complete variable domain reads KAGVTQTPRYLIKTRGQQVTLSCSPISGHRSVSWYQQTPGQGLQFLFEYFSETQRNKGNFPGRFSGRQFSNSRSEMNVSTLELGDSALYLCASSQGTGDFNQPQHFGDGTRLSIL.

The chain carries TRBV2 and TRBJ2-7; 10 bases match TRBD2. After removal of 6 bases from V and 1 base from J, the junction contained 6 bases not matched to a gene. The CDR3 contains 15 residues. CDR1 is SNHLY and CDR2 is FYNNEI in the germline V gene. CDR3 loop: CASRPGLAESYEQYF. DNA for the CDR3: TGTGCCAGCAGGCCTGGACTAGCGGAGTCCTACGAGCAGTACTTC.

In the case of this clone: This CDR3 is also generated by other DNA sequences in the sample. This chain joins TRBV4-1 and TRBJ1-2; D is unclear. Germline V CDR1 and CDR2: MGHRA, YSYEKL. This CDR3 has 15 amino acids. Between the trimmed V and J ends, which lost 0 bases and 4 bases, there was a span of 12 bases. DNA of the CDR3: TGCGCCAGCAGCCAAGATCGGCAGGCGACCTATGGCTACACCTTC. This translates into CASSQDRQATYGYTF.

CDR3 DNA sequence: TGCGCCAGCAGCTCTGGACAGGAAGATCAGCCCCAGCATTTT. Its protein is CASSSGQEDQPQHF. The chain joins TRBV5-1 to TRBJ1-5; 7 nucleotides line up with TRBD1. Germline loops: CDR1 SGHRS, CDR2 YFSETQ. V shed 3 bases, J shed 5 bases, and the junction held 5 bases outside the gene matches. This CDR3 spans 14 amino acids.